This TCR beta chain came from a study of neurological immune-mediated disorders. Study-level points and caveats: Private repertoires in all groups were suggested by the absence of shared CDR3 amino acid sequences among expanded clones across subjects.

PBMCs stored at -80 C, 2 million in total, were the source of the unsorted libraries. Per the germline V gene, CDR1 is SGHRS and CDR2 is YFSETQ. The germline V and J ends were trimmed by 4 bases and 4 bases, with 18 bases remaining between them. The CDR3 has 16 residues. This clonotype was seen ten or more times. Its antigen is currently unknown. cDNA synthesis was performed by 5'RACE with 10-nucleotide random UMIs. TCRdb reprocessed the 5' RACE reads via MiXCR and lists one record per CDR3 protein. The sample consists of about 66,000 distinct CDR3 sequences, around 4.2% of them appearing once. The material sequenced was PBMCs. The gene calls are TRBV5-1 and TRBJ2-1; D might be TRBD1 or TRBD2, each matching 5 bases. The clonotype was recovered from a man aged 25-40 years with multiple sclerosis. This CDR3 reads CASSPSAPGRYNEQFF. Written as DNA, the CDR3 is TGCGCCAGCAGCCCGTCAGCCCCGGGGCGGTACAATGAGCAGTTCTTC.